Below are 8 T cell receptor beta chains sequenced from a single sample in a study of cytomegalovirus exposure and HLA in healthy donors. This PCR relied on a set of 60 Vbeta primers and 13 Jbeta primers. The assay was immunoSEQ multiplex PCR, and TCRdb's table has in-frame clones only and misses some. Of about 130,000 clones listed, roughly four fifths are singletons. The sample comprised PBMCs. Receptor source: a woman between 50 and 59 years old in good health and CMV-seronegative.

The rearrangement joins TRBV4-3 to TRBJ2-1; D may be TRBD1 (5 bases). This CDR3 has 14 amino acids. Germline assignment: CDR1 LGHNA and CDR2 YSLEER. Trimming removed 0 bases from V and 11 bases from J, with 14 bases in between. The CDR3 sequence: CASSQELGLTKQFF. The DNA for the CDR3 is TGCGCCAGCAGCCAAGAGTTGGGGCTGACGAAGCAGTTCTTC.

The CDR3 is CASGGADNEQFF. CDR3 in DNA: TGTGCCAGCGGGGGGGCCGACAATGAGCAGTTCTTC. The chain is built from TRBV6-5 and TRBJ2-1; D perhaps matches TRBD2 (7 bases). V dropped 8 bases and J dropped 5 bases, with 10 bases sitting between them. Germline CDR1 and CDR2: MNHEY and SVGAGI. The CDR3 is 12 residues long.

V is TRBV5-1 and J is TRBJ2-1, with 13 bases fitting TRBD2. V trimming: 4 bases; J trimming: 6 bases; junction bases outside the gene matches: 7. In germline, CDR1 is SGHRS, CDR2 YFSETQ. The CDR3 loop spans 16 amino acids. Here the CDR3 DNA reads TGCGCCAGCAGCCAGGGACTAGCGGGATCTTTCAATGAGCAGTTCTTC. Translating it yields CASSQGLAGSFNEQFF.

CDR3 amino acids: CASSLNPGGPQHF. As DNA, the CDR3 is TGTGCCAGCAGCCTTAACCCAGGGGGGCCCCAGCATTTT. The rearrangement uses TRBV5-4 and TRBJ1-5; 7 nucleotides agree with TRBD1. CDR3 size: 13 residues. The J segment lost 9 bases and the V segment lost 4 bases, leaving 7 bases of the junction unmatched. The germline V gene has CDR1 SGHNT and CDR2 YYREEE (reference sequence). The full variable domain, in which reference TRBV5-4 and TRBJ1-5 provide the parts outside the CDR3, is ETGVTQSPTHLIKTRGQQVTLRCSSQSGHNTVSWYQQALGQGPQFIFQYYREEENGRGNFPPRFSGLQFPNYSSELNVNALELDDSALYLCASSLNPGGPQHFGDGTRLSIL.

The chain recombines TRBV6-6 with TRBJ1-2, with D tentatively TRBD1 (6 bases). The germline V and J ends were trimmed by 7 bases and 4 bases, with 13 bases remaining between them. The CDR3 sequence is 13 residues long. Germline values: CDR1 MNHNY, CDR2 SVGAGI (reference sequence). CDR3 bases: TGTGCCAGCATAGGACAGCCCAGCTATGGCTACACCTTC. Protein product: CASIGQPSYGYTF.

The V call is TRBV7-8, the J call TRBJ1-1; TRBD1 agrees at 9 bases. CDR3 size: 16 residues. V trimming: 2 bases; J trimming: 1 base; junction bases outside the gene matches: 5. Germline-derived CDR1 and CDR2 are SGHVS and FQNEAQ. CDR3 protein: CASSLLRGQGNTEAFF. The CDR3 DNA is TGTGCCAGCAGCTTACTTCGGGGACAGGGGAACACTGAAGCTTTCTTT.

The V and J genes are TRBV5-1 and TRBJ1-5, with no clear D. Germline-derived CDR1 and CDR2 are SGHRS and YFSETQ. Trimming cost V 0 bases and J 6 bases, with 13 bases left between them. CDR3 length equals 15 residues. The CDR3 region is CASSLEGSPGQPQHF. The DNA of the CDR3 is TGCGCCAGCAGCTTGGAAGGGAGTCCTGGTCAGCCCCAGCATTTT.

This chain links TRBV6-5 with TRBJ1-1, with TRBD1 matching 8 bases. The CDR3 length is 15 residues. Germline CDR1 MNHEY, CDR2 SVGAGI. Trimming at V came to 2 bases and at J to 1 base, leaving 3 bases not matched to a gene. CDR3 coding DNA: TGTGCCAGCAGTTACACAGGACAGGGGAACACTGAAGCTTTCTTT. Translated, it gives CASSYTGQGNTEAFF.